The source of this TCR beta chain is a study of siplizumab effects on memory and regulatory T cells. The CDR3 is made up of 14 amino acids. Per the germline V gene, CDR1 is SGHRS and CDR2 is YFSETQ. Trimming took off 0 bases at V and 5 bases at J, with 11 bases between the two ends. Generated by immunoSEQ multiplex PCR, the TCRdb table keeps only in-frame clones and is missing some. The sample lists about 100,000 clones, about 90% occurring once. The sample comprised non-Treg CD4+ T cells sorted from blood. The chain joins TRBV5-1 to TRBJ2-5; D might be TRBD2 (5 bases). This receptor was obtained from a human donor in good health. The CDR3 loop reads CASSLDGGGETQYF. Here the CDR3 DNA reads TGCGCCAGCAGCTTGGATGGAGGCGGCGAGACCCAGTACTTC.